The clone carrying this TCR beta chain has only a few counts. The record originates from a study of memory CD4+ T cells and cytomegalovirus serostatus. Measured with immunoSEQ multiplex PCR; TCRdb has only the in-frame clones, and not every one. The sample carries about 54,000 clones, around 80% recorded once. The sort gate was single viable CD3+CD4+CD8-CD45RO+ cells for memory CD4+ T cells. The sample consisted of memory CD4+ T cells from blood. The sequence was obtained from an adult in good health and CMV-seronegative.

This CDR3 reads CASSQEGRSYEQFF. As DNA, the CDR3 is TGCGCCAGCAGCCAAGAGGGAAGGTCCTATGAGCAGTTCTTC. This chain uses TRBV4-3 with TRBJ2-1; D remains ambiguous. Germline V gene data show CDR1 as LGHNA and CDR2 as YSLEER. The CDR3 loop spans 14 amino acids. The V and J ends lost 0 bases and 8 bases respectively, with 11 bases between them.